The T cell receptor (beta chain) described here comes from a study of shared clonotypes between healthy human individuals. Assay execution took place at the deep level. Libraries were prepared by immunoSEQ multiplex PCR; TCRdb keeps only in-frame clonotypes and omits some of them. Among a few million clones, approximately 94% were seen once, and the ten largest hold over 0.12%. Germline V CDR1 and CDR2: MNHEY, SVGAGI. V was shortened by 4 bases and J by 5 bases, with 9 bases between the two germline ends. CDR3 size: 13 residues. Sequenced material: naive CD4+ T cells sorted from blood. Regarding subset: CD45RA+ positively selected. The rearrangement joins TRBV6-5 to TRBJ2-1, with D possibly matching TRBD2 (5 bases). This sequence originates from a young man in good health. Here the CDR3 reads CASSLWRDNEQFF. The CDR3 DNA follows: TGTGCCAGCAGTTTGTGGCGGGACAATGAGCAGTTCTTC.